Presented here are 5 T cell receptor beta chains from one specimen sequenced in a study of control samples from healthy donors and cancer patients. Only in-frame clones appear in the TCRdb table, and some are missing; sequencing was by immunoSEQ multiplex PCR. The data contain about 130,000 clones, 90% to 95% of them seen just once; the ten biggest clones take up around 1.8%. Sequencing was carried out using PBMCs. The receptors were sampled from a man between 50 and 59 years old with head and neck cancer.

V gene TRBV9 combines with J gene TRBJ2-1; 8 positions match TRBD2. Germline V gene lookup returns CDR1 SGDLS and CDR2 YYNGEE. The CDR3 runs 16 residues. With 4 bases clipped from V and 4 bases from J, the junction kept 10 bases outside the gene matches. In nucleotides, the CDR3 is TGTGCCAGCAGCCAACCGAGCGGGGGAGAATACAATGAGCAGTTCTTC. Translated, it gives CASSQPSGGEYNEQFF.

The chain carries TRBV27 and TRBJ2-1; D is perhaps TRBD2 (6 bases). Germline CDR1 is MNHEY and CDR2 is SMNVEV (reference sequence). The CDR3 consists of 16 residues. Trimming took 6 bases from V and 2 from J, leaving 17 bases between them. Here the CDR3 DNA reads TGTGCCAGCAGCCTCGCTTTAGCGGCGGCCTACAATGAGCAGTTCTTC. Amino acid sequence: CASSLALAAAYNEQFF.

The chain has TRBV6-5 and TRBJ1-5, with unresolved D. Germline V gene sequence: CDR1 MNHEY, CDR2 SVGAGI. This CDR3 comprises 13 residues. V shed 2 bases and J shed 4 bases, with 6 bases lying between them. CDR3 sequence: CASSYRPNQPQHF. CDR3 DNA: TGTGCCAGCAGTTACCGACCTAATCAGCCCCAGCATTTT.

The chain couples TRBV18 to TRBJ1-2; tentatively, D is TRBD1 (5 bases). Deletions cut 6 bases from V and 2 bases from J, with 10 bases between. This CDR3 spans 13 amino acids. The germline gives CDR1 KGHSH, CDR2 LQKENI. CDR3 bases: TGTGCCAGCTCGGACTACAGGAACTATGGCTACACCTTC. Its translation is CASSDYRNYGYTF.

The chain links TRBV11-3 to TRBJ1-1, with 7 bases aligning to TRBD1. The J segment lost 1 base and the V segment lost 0 bases, leaving 17 bases of the junction unmatched. Germline CDR1 is SGHNT and CDR2 is YENEEA. There are 20 residues in the CDR3. This CDR3 reads CASSLERFRTGWGENTEAFF. CDR3 bases: TGTGCCAGCAGCTTAGAACGATTCAGGACAGGTTGGGGGGAGAACACTGAAGCTTTCTTT.